Shown below are 28 T cell receptor beta chains from a single sample sequenced in a study of cytotoxic CD8 clonotypes in ibrutinib-treated CLL. Repertoires were generated with immunoSEQ multiplex PCR, while TCRdb's copy carries only in-frame clones and drops some. Among about 300,000 clones listed, about 64% were seen once. The sequencing here drew on PBMCs, taken after 36 months of ibrutinib treatment. These TCRs come from a human donor with chronic lymphocytic leukemia.

This rearrangement joins TRBV28 to TRBJ1-4; a weak D match, TRBD1 (6 bases). Germline V gene lookup returns CDR1 MDHEN and CDR2 SYDVKM. V was clipped by 3 bases and J by 7 bases, with 9 bases between them. The length of the CDR3 is 13 residues. CDR3 amino acids: CASSFIQGEKLFF. Written as DNA, the CDR3 is TGTGCCAGCAGTTTCATACAGGGTGAAAAACTGTTTTTT.

As concerns this clone: Other DNA sequences of this sample code for an identical CDR3. The chain joins TRBV27 to TRBJ2-7, with D tentatively TRBD2 (5 bases). Germline V gene sequence: CDR1 MNHEY, CDR2 SMNVEV (reference sequence). Trimming pared 3 bases from V and 4 bases from J, leaving 7 bases between. The CDR3 length is 12 residues. CDR3 sequence (DNA): TGTGCCAGCAGTTTCAGAGGGTACGAGCAGTACTTC. Translated: CASSFRGYEQYF.

The rearrangement links TRBV25-1 to TRBJ1-2; TRBD1 is a possible D gene (6 bases). The CDR3 loop spans 15 amino acids. V shed 5 bases and J shed 4 bases, with 17 bases lying between them. CDR1 MGHDK and CDR2 SYGVNS come from the germline V gene. The CDR3 bases are TGTGCCAGCAGTCTACAGGGACTGGGGGGCTATGGCTACACCTTC. Translating it yields CASSLQGLGGYGYTF.

The J gene is TRBJ2-3, the V gene TRBV5-1, with D possibly matching TRBD1 (6 bases). Between the trimmed V and J ends, which lost 0 bases and 12 bases, there was a span of 20 bases. CDR1 and CDR2 from the germline V gene are SGHRS and YFSETQ. There are 15 residues in the CDR3. The CDR3 bases are TGCGCCAGCAGCTTGGGGTCAGGGGTGACTCCCAATCAGTATTTT. Translating gives CASSLGSGVTPNQYF.

This clone was detected a few times. The rearrangement links TRBV11-2 to TRBJ2-7, with D possibly being TRBD1 (7 bases). The CDR3 runs 16 residues. V lost 0 bases, J lost 4 bases, and 16 bases lay in between. Germline V lookup: CDR1 SGHAT, CDR2 FQNNGV. The CDR3 nucleotides are TGTGCCAGCAGCTTAGATTTACGCGGGACAGAGTACGAGCAGTACTTC. This gives the protein CASSLDLRGTEYEQYF. Filled out from reference TRBV11-2 and TRBJ2-7, the complete variable domain reads EAGVAQSPRYKIIEKRQSVAFWCNPISGHATLYWYQQILGQGPKLLIQFQNNGVVDDSQLPKDRFSAERLKGVDSTLKIQPAKLEDSAVYLCASSLDLRGTEYEQYFGPGTRLTVT.

This clone appeared a single time. The chain links TRBV7-2 to TRBJ1-1, with 8 bases lining up with TRBD1. With 1 base clipped from V and 4 bases from J, the junction kept 2 bases outside the gene matches. Per germline, CDR1 SGHTA and CDR2 FQGNSA. This CDR3 region has 14 residues. The CDR3 nucleotides read TGTGCCAGCAGCTTAGGGCAGGGGGCCACTGAAGCTTTCTTT. It yields the protein CASSLGQGATEAFF.

This chain connects TRBV27 to TRBJ2-3; unclear D gene. From germline, CDR1 is MNHEY and CDR2 SMNVEV (reference sequence). The CDR3 spans 13 residues. V was shortened by 2 bases and J by 6 bases, with 9 bases between the two germline ends. CDR3 bases: TGTGCCAGCAGTTTAGGGCTGAGGGATACGCAGTATTTT. Amino acid sequence: CASSLGLRDTQYF.

The chain carries TRBV4-3 and TRBJ1-5; TRBD1 is a possible D gene (5 bases). V lost 0 bases, J lost 0 bases, and 15 bases lay in between. This CDR3 is built from 18 residues. Germline V gene lookup returns CDR1 LGHNA and CDR2 YSLEER. The CDR3 loop is CASSQDLKGANSNQPQHF. The CDR3 DNA is TGCGCCAGCAGCCAAGACCTGAAAGGGGCGAATAGCAATCAGCCCCAGCATTTT.

The chain is built from TRBV28 and TRBJ1-3; D gene ambiguous. This CDR3 is 12 amino acids long. The ends were cut back, 3 bases at V and 4 bases at J, with 4 bases in the middle. In germline, CDR1 is MDHEN, CDR2 SYDVKM. CDR3 protein: CASSLGGNTIYF. The CDR3 DNA is TGTGCCAGCAGTTTGGGCGGAAACACCATATATTTT.

V is TRBV4-3 and J is TRBJ2-7; perhaps TRBD2 as D (6 bases). CDR3 length: 15 amino acids. The V end was cut by 0 bases, the J end by 3 bases, with 12 bases between. Per germline, CDR1 LGHNA and CDR2 YSLEER. CDR3: CASSQEGRGNYEQYF. The CDR3, as DNA: TGCGCCAGCAGCCAAGAGGGGCGGGGAAACTACGAGCAGTACTTC.

The chain carries TRBV28 and TRBJ2-3; 16 nucleotides line up with TRBD2. V shed 3 bases and J 6 bases; nucleotides not matched to a gene: 12. Germline V gives CDR1 MDHEN, CDR2 SYDVKM. This CDR3 is built from 19 residues. The CDR3 loop reads CASSFLGLAGGPASDTQYF. In DNA, the CDR3 is TGTGCCAGCAGTTTTCTGGGACTAGCGGGAGGGCCGGCCAGCGATACGCAGTATTTT.

The chain uses TRBV9 and TRBJ2-5, with D possibly being TRBD2 (6 bases). Germline V gene sequence: CDR1 SGDLS, CDR2 YYNGEE. The length of the CDR3 is 15 residues. V dropped 3 bases and J dropped 5 bases, with 17 bases sitting between them. The CDR3 here is CASSASGRSGETQYF. The DNA of the CDR3 is TGTGCCAGCAGCGCCAGCGGTCGGAGCGGGGAGACCCAGTACTTC.

V gene TRBV2 combines with J gene TRBJ2-1; D gene unclear. The V end was cut by 4 bases, the J end by 1 base, with 17 bases between. This CDR3 region has 17 residues. Germline lookup yields CDR1 SNHLY and CDR2 FYNNEI. Here the CDR3 reads CASSGPSFDGSYNEQFF. CDR3 DNA: TGTGCCAGCAGTGGTCCCTCTTTCGACGGTTCCTACAATGAGCAGTTCTTC.

The genes are TRBV5-1 and TRBJ2-1, with 9 bases fitting TRBD1. The length of the CDR3 is 15 residues. The junction had 7 bases not matched to a gene; V was cut back by 5 bases and J by 4 bases. Looked up from germline, CDR1 is SGHRS and CDR2 is YFSETQ. The DNA for the CDR3 is TGCGCCAGCAGACCGGGACAGGGAGGGTACAATGAGCAGTTCTTC. Protein: CASRPGQGGYNEQFF. The full variable domain, in which reference TRBV5-1 and TRBJ2-1 provide the parts outside the CDR3, is KAGVTQTPRYLIKTRGQQVTLSCSPISGHRSVSWYQQTPGQGLQFLFEYFSETQRNKGNFPGRFSGRQFSNSRSEMNVSTLELGDSALYLCASRPGQGGYNEQFFGPGTRLTVL.

The chain uses TRBV10-1 and TRBJ2-3, with D possibly TRBD1 on 6 matching bases. Trimming stripped 0 bases from V and 2 bases from J, with 15 bases between. Germline CDR1 reads WNHNN; CDR2 reads SYGVQD (reference sequence). The CDR3 is 17 amino acids. The CDR3 loop reads CASSESNREISTDTQYF. CDR3 nucleotide sequence: TGCGCCAGCAGTGAGTCGAACAGGGAAATATCCACAGATACGCAGTATTTT.

Concerning this clone itself: An end of the junction differs from the germline gene, which may be a read error. This chain links TRBV19 with TRBJ2-2, with no clear D. Germline V gives CDR1 LNHDA, CDR2 SQIVND (reference sequence). There are 17 residues in the CDR3. CDR3 nucleotides: TGTGCCAGTAGTAGGTGGGCTAGTTTTCCGAACGCCGGGGAGCTGTTTTTT. Its translation is CASSRWASFPNAGELFF.

The chain recombines TRBV10-3 with TRBJ2-7; 7 nucleotides line up with TRBD1. Germline-derived CDR1 and CDR2 are ENHRY and SYGVKD. J gave up 2 bases and V 2 bases, and 6 bases lay outside the gene matches. The CDR3 spans 15 residues. The CDR3 sequence is CAISEPGQQPYEQYF. For the CDR3, the DNA is TGTGCCATCAGTGAGCCGGGACAGCAACCCTACGAGCAGTACTTC.

The V gene is TRBV7-2, the J gene TRBJ1-2, with D possibly TRBD1 on 6 matching bases. V was cut by 5 bases and J by 4 bases, with 11 bases left in between. The germline V gene has CDR1 SGHTA and CDR2 FQGNSA. This CDR3 region has 13 residues. The CDR3 nucleotides are TGTGCCAGCAGCGCCCTGGGGGCCTATGGCTACACCTTC. Protein sequence: CASSALGAYGYTF.

This clone was detected only a few times. Different DNA sequences within this sample yield the same CDR3. V is TRBV2 and J is TRBJ2-7; 14 bases are shared with TRBD2. CDR1 is SNHLY, CDR2 FYNNEI, per germline. V gave up 6 bases and J gave up 4 bases; unmatched junction bases: 2. CDR3 length: 14 residues. CDR3 in DNA: TGTGCCAGCAGCGGGACTAGCGGGAGTTACGAGCAGTACTTC. It is translated as CASSGTSGSYEQYF. The variable domain in full, with the rest retrieved from reference TRBV2 and TRBJ2-7, is EPEVTQTPSHQVTQMGQEVILRCVPISNHLYFYWYRQILGQKVEFLVSFYNNEISEKSEIFDDQFSVERPDGSNFTLKIRSTKLEDSAMYFCASSGTSGSYEQYFGPGTRLTVT.

This sequence joins TRBV18 and TRBJ2-4; no clear D gene. The CDR3 has 16 residues. Germline CDR1 KGHSH, CDR2 LQKENI. The V gene lost 0 bases and the J gene lost 0 bases, with 9 bases spanning the gap. The CDR3 sequence is CASSPPGILAKNIQYF. DNA of the CDR3: TGTGCCAGCTCACCACCCGGCATCTTAGCCAAAAACATTCAGTACTTC.

J is TRBJ2-7 and V is TRBV6-1, with D hard to call. Per germline, CDR1 MNHNS and CDR2 SASEGT. This CDR3 is built from 13 residues. V was cut by 2 bases and J by 2 bases, with 7 bases left in between. Written as DNA, the CDR3 is TGTGCCAGCAGTGAATATTCAGCCTACGAGCAGTACTTC. As protein: CASSEYSAYEQYF.

This chain uses TRBV27 with TRBJ2-7; 7 bases line up with TRBD1. Looked up from germline, CDR1 is MNHEY and CDR2 is SMNVEV (reference sequence). V lost 6 bases, J lost 6 bases, and 8 bases stayed unmatched. This CDR3 is 13 amino acids long. CDR3 DNA sequence: TGTGCCAGCAGACGGACAGGAGAAATCGAGCAGTACTTC. Translation gives CASRRTGEIEQYF.

The rearrangement uses TRBV29-1 and TRBJ1-2, with a weak D call TRBD1 (6 bases). The V and J ends lost 3 bases and 8 bases respectively, with 22 bases between them. The germline V gene has CDR1 SQVTM and CDR2 ANQGSEA. CDR3 length equals 15 residues. CDR3 loop: CSVELLIGQSDGYTF. The CDR3 bases are TGCAGCGTTGAGTTGTTGATCGGACAGTCTGACGGCTACACCTTC.

This clone was recorded at least ten times. The chain couples TRBV11-3 to TRBJ2-2; D is undetermined. Trimming pared 5 bases from V and 6 bases from J, leaving 7 bases between. Per germline, CDR1 SGHNT and CDR2 YENEEA. The CDR3 length is 12 residues. Here the CDR3 DNA reads TGTGCCAGCAGCGCTAGATCCGGGGAGCTGTTTTTT. It is translated as CASSARSGELFF.

This clone was seen once. The V call is TRBV5-1, the J call TRBJ2-3; TRBD2 matches 15 bases. V shed 3 bases and J 4 bases; nucleotides not matched to a gene: 12. CDR3 length equals 19 residues. The germline CDR1 and CDR2 sequences are SGHRS and YFSETQ. The CDR3 here is CASSSEGLAGGLGPDTQYF. The CDR3 DNA follows: TGCGCCAGCAGCTCGGAGGGACTAGCGGGGGGACTTGGCCCAGATACGCAGTATTTT.

The V gene is TRBV28, the J gene TRBJ2-7; TRBD1 is a possible D gene (5 bases). V was shortened by 9 bases and J by 2 bases, with 17 bases between the two germline ends. The CDR3 length is 14 residues. Germline CDR1 and CDR2: MDHEN and SYDVKM. The CDR3 region has the DNA TGTGCCAGTACCCCTGCAGGGTCCACCTACGAGCAGTACTTC. Protein product: CASTPAGSTYEQYF.

The rearrangement links TRBV25-1 to TRBJ2-7, with D tentatively TRBD2 (5 bases). Trimming cost V 2 bases and J 3 bases, with 8 bases left between them. CDR1 and CDR2 (germline): MGHDK, SYGVNS. This CDR3 is built from 13 residues. CDR3 sequence (DNA): TGTGCCAGCAGTGAAAGGGAGTACTACGAGCAGTACTTC. Its translation: CASSEREYYEQYF.

This chain links TRBV9 with TRBJ1-6; possible D gene TRBD1, 5 bases. Germline V CDR1 and CDR2: SGDLS, YYNGEE. The CDR3 loop spans 14 amino acids. The V and J ends lost 6 bases and 7 bases respectively, with 14 bases between them. The CDR3 loop reads CASTLGRDNSPLHF. CDR3 bases: TGTGCCAGCACCCTTGGACGGGACAATTCACCCCTCCACTTT.